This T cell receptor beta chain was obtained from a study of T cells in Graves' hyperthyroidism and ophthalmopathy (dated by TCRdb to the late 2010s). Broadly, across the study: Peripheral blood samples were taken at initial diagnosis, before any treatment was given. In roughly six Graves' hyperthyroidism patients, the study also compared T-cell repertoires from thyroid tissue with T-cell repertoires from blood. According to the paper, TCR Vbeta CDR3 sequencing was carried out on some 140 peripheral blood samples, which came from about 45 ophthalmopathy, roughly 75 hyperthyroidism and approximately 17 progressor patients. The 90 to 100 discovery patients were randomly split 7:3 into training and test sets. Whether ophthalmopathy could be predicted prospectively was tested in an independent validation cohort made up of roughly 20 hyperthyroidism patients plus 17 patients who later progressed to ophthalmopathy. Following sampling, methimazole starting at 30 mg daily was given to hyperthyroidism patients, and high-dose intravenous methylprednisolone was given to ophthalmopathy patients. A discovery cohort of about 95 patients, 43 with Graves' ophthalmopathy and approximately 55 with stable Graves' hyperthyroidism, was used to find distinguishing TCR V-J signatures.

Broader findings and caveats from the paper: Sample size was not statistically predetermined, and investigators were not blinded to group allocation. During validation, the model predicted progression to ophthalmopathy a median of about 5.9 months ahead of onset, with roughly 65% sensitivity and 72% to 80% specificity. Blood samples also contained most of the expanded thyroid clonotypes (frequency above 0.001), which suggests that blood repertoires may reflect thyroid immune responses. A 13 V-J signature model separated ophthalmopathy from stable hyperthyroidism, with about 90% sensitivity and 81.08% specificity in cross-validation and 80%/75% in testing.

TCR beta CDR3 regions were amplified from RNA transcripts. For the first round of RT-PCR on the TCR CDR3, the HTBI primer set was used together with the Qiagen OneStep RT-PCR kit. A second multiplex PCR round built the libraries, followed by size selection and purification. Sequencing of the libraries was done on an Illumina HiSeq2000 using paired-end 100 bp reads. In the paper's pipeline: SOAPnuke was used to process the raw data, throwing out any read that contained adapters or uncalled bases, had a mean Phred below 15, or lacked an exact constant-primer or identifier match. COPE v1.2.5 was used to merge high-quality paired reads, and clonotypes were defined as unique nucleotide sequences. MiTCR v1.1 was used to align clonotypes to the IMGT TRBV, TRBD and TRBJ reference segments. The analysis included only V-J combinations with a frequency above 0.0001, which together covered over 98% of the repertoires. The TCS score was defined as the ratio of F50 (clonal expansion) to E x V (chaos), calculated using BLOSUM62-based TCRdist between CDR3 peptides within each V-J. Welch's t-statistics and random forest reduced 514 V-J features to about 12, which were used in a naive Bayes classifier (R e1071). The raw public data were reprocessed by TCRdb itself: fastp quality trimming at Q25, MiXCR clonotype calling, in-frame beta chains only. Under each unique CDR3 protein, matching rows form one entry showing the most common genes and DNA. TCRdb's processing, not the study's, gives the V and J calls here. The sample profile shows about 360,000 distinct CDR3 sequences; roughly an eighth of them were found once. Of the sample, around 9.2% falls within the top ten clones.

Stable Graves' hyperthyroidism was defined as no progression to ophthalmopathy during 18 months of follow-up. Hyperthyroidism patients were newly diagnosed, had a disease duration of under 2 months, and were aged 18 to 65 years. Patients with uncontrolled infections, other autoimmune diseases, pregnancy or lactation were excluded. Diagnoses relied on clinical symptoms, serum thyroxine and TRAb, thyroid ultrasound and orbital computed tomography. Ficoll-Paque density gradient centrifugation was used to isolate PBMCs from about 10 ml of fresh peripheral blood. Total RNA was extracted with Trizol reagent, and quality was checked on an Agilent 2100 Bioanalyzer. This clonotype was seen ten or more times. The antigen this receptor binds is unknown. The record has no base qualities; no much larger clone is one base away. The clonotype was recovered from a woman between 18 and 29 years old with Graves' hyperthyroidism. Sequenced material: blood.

The CDR3 loop reads CASSYSSAPNTEAFF. The DNA sequence follows: TGTGCCAGCAGTTACTCGTCGGCTCCTAACACTGAAGCTTTCTTT. The rearrangement joined TRBV6-5 to TRBJ1-1; no confident D gene assignment can be made. CDR1 and CDR2 are read off the germline V gene as MNHEY and SVGAGI. The CDR3 runs 15 amino acids, cysteine and phenylalanine included. The read is trimmed to its CDR3 DNA, 45 bases read in frame from base 1. V loses 0 bases, J loses 2 bases, and the germline ends lie 10 bases apart.